This T cell receptor beta chain was recorded in a study of T cells in tuberculosis. Measured with immunoSEQ multiplex PCR; TCRdb has only the in-frame clones, and not every one. The sample has 60,000 or so clones; 81% are singletons. Sorting used thawed, overnight-rested PBMC stained with anti-CD3, a viability dye and GMM-loaded CD1B tetramer. C32 glucose monomycolate from Rhodococcus equi was loaded onto the CD1B tetramers. This clone was picked up one time. The CDR3 covers 13 residues. CDR1 and CDR2 (germline): LNHDA, SQIVND (reference sequence). V was pared by 6 bases and J by 2 bases, with 8 bases between.

The chain carries TRBV19 and TRBJ2-1, with D maybe TRBD2 (6 bases). The receptor comes from an adult woman with latent tuberculosis. The sample was CD1b-GMM tetramer-negative cells sorted from PBMCs. The DNA of the CDR3 is TGTGCCAGTAGCGGCGGGACCTACAATGAGCAGTTCTTC. This codes for CASSGGTYNEQFF. Together with reference TRBV19 and TRBJ2-1, the CDR3 gives the full variable domain: DGGITQSPKYLFRKEGQNVTLSCEQNLNHDAMYWYRQDPGQGLRLIYYSQIVNDFQKGDIAEGYSVSREKKESFPLTVTSAQKNPTAFYLCASSGGTYNEQFFGPGTRLTVL.